The 4 T cell receptor beta chains reported below all come from one sample, sequenced in a study of control samples from healthy donors and cancer patients. Only in-frame clones appear in the TCRdb table, and some are missing; sequencing was by immunoSEQ multiplex PCR. The data contain roughly 45,000 clones, approximately 92% of them seen just once; the ten biggest clones take up roughly 0.8%. Sequenced material: PBMCs. The receptors originated from a man younger than 45 with colorectal cancer.

The chain is built from TRBV5-5 and TRBJ1-2; a weak D match, TRBD1 (5 bases). This CDR3 is 14 amino acids long. Germline V CDR1 and CDR2: SGHKS, YYEKEE (reference sequence). V was trimmed by 4 bases and J by 2 bases, leaving 12 bases between them. CDR3 region: CASSHLGDNYGYTF. CDR3 nucleotides: TGTGCCAGCAGCCACCTGGGGGACAACTATGGCTACACCTTC.

V usage is TRBV6-5 and J usage is TRBJ2-1; D is unclear. Germline V lookup: CDR1 MNHEY, CDR2 SVGAGI. The germline V and J ends were trimmed by 4 bases and 11 bases, with 9 bases remaining between them. The CDR3 contains 11 residues. DNA for the CDR3: TGTGCCAGCAGTTTTCTAGGACAGCAGTTCTTC. This sequence encodes CASSFLGQQFF.

The chain joins TRBV7-9 to TRBJ1-3; TRBD1 agrees at 8 bases. The trim removed 3 bases at V and 0 bases at J, leaving 7 bases unmatched. The germline gives CDR1 SEHNR, CDR2 FQNEAQ (reference sequence). This CDR3 is 17 amino acids long. CDR3 in amino acids: CASSFRTGHSSGNTIYF. The CDR3 DNA reads as TGTGCCAGCAGCTTTCGGACAGGGCATAGCTCTGGAAACACCATATATTTT.

The CDR3 nucleotides read TGTGCCAGCAGTCCCCCCCTCAGACAGATTAGAAAGTATTTT. The encoded protein is CASSPPLRQIRKYF. The chain uses TRBV27 and TRBJ2-3; D perhaps matches TRBD1 (5 bases). The V end lost 5 bases, the J end lost 13 bases, and 22 bases lay between the germline ends. Germline CDR1 reads MNHEY; CDR2 reads SMNVEV (reference sequence). CDR3 length equals 14 residues.